Listed here are 10 T cell receptor beta chains from one sample, sequenced in a study of tumor and adjacent non-tumor tissue in lung cancer. No cell sorting was done before RNA was extracted from the tissue. Distant lung tissue was collected more than 3 cm away from the tumor edge. Three rounds of nested PCR, following a modified ARM-PCR protocol, produced the TCRbeta library. TCRdb reprocessed the multiplex PCR reads via MiXCR and lists one record per CDR3 protein. The sample contains 60,000 to 90,000 distinct CDR3 sequences, around two thirds of which appear only once. The sample comprised distant non-tumor lung tissue. These receptors were taken from a woman in her forties or fifties with non-small cell lung cancer.

This rearrangement joins TRBV6-2 or TRBV6-3 to TRBJ1-1; tentative D call: TRBD1 (6 bases). The CDR3 contains 13 residues. Between the trimmed V and J ends, which lost 7 bases and 7 bases, there was a span of 16 bases. CDR1 is MNHEY and CDR2 is SVGEGT in the germline V gene. CDR3 sequence reads: CASIHRAFGEAFF. Written as DNA, the CDR3 is TGTGCCAGCATACACAGGGCTTTCGGTGAAGCTTTCTTT.

As for this clonotype: A much larger clone differs by one base, so this may be a read error. The chain recombines TRBV20-1 with TRBJ2-5; D uncertain. Germline V gene lookup returns CDR1 DFQATT and CDR2 SNEGSKA (reference sequence). This CDR3 comprises 10 residues. Here the CDR3 DNA reads TGCAGTGCTATGTCAGAGATCCAGTACTTC. Encoded protein: CSAMSEIQYF.

The V call is TRBV12-3 or TRBV12-4, the J call TRBJ2-7; the D gene is possibly TRBD1 (5 bases). V was trimmed by 4 bases and J by 2 bases, leaving 21 bases between them. This CDR3 comprises 17 residues. The DNA for the CDR3 is TGTGCCAGCAGTTCCCCCAGGCAGGGTTACCACACCTACGAGCAGTACTTC. As protein: CASSSPRQGYHTYEQYF.

In the case of this clonotype: The junction differs from germline at one of its ends, possibly a read error. The chain has TRBV4-3 and TRBJ2-6, with TRBD2 identical over 7 bases. The CDR3 has 19 amino acids. Germline CDR1 reads LGHNA; CDR2 reads YSLEER. This CDR3 is CASSPQGSGRFSGTNVLTF. The CDR3 DNA sequence: TGCGCTAGCAGCCCTCAGGGTAGCGGGCGTTTCTCTGGGACCAACGTCCTGACTTTC.

The sample holds many counts of this clonotype. V and J are TRBV6-5 and TRBJ2-2; D call uncertain. V was clipped by 0 bases and J by 8 bases, with 4 bases between them. This CDR3 is 12 amino acids long. The germline V gene has CDR1 MNHEY and CDR2 SVGAGI. Here the CDR3 reads CASSYSRGELFF. In nucleotides, the CDR3 is TGTGCCAGCAGTTACTCACGAGGGGAGCTGTTTTTT.

This clonotype came up once. The CDR3 ends on some other residue instead of the conserved phenylalanine or tryptophan, so this is likely a read error. This chain joins TRBV4-1 and TRBJ2-7; D gene ambiguous. The CDR3 has 13 residues. V lost 0 bases, J lost 3 bases, and 6 bases lay in between. Germline CDR1 MGHRA, CDR2 YSYEKL. The CDR3 coding sequence is TGCGCCAGCAGCCAAGACAGATACTACGAGCAGTACTCC. Its protein is CASSQDRYYEQYS.

This clonotype was seen a handful of times. V is TRBV11-2 and J is TRBJ1-5; D not certain. V was clipped by 8 bases and J by 2 bases, with 13 bases between them. The CDR3 consists of 14 residues. CDR1 SGHAT and CDR2 FQNNGV come from the germline V gene. The chain's CDR3 is CASLAGRGNQPQHF. The CDR3 nucleotides read TGTGCCAGCTTAGCGGGCCGAGGCAATCAGCCCCAGCATTTT. The full variable domain, completed using reference TRBV11-2 and TRBJ1-5, is EAGVAQSPRYKIIEKRQSVAFWCNPISGHATLYWYQQILGQGPKLLIQFQNNGVVDDSQLPKDRFSAERLKGVDSTLKIQPAKLEDSAVYLCASLAGRGNQPQHFGDGTRLSIL.

Notes on this clonotype: A much more abundant neighbour one base away suggests this may be a read error. The chain combines TRBV6-6 with TRBJ1-1, with D perhaps matching TRBD1 (6 bases). The CDR3 loop spans 14 amino acids. Germline V gene sequence: CDR1 MNHNY, CDR2 SVGAGI (reference sequence). CDR3 sequence: CTSGAGQKFTEAFF. DNA of the CDR3: TGTACCAGCGGGGCCGGACAGAAATTCACTGAAGCTTTCTTT.

This clonotype came up once. A much more abundant neighbour one base away suggests this may be a read error. Because it lacks the conserved phenylalanine or tryptophan at the end, this CDR3 is likely a read error. The chain uses TRBV20-1 and TRBJ1-6; the D is unclear. The CDR3 spans 14 residues. Germline CDR1 and CDR2: DFQATT and SNEGSKA (reference sequence). Trimming removed 0 bases at V and 8 bases at J, with 11 bases between. CDR3 coding DNA: TGCAGTGCTAGAGAATCCGTGACGTATTCACCCCTCCACTCT. Amino acid sequence: CSARESVTYSPLHS.

In the case of this clonotype: A read error may produce the germline difference seen at one junction end. V usage is TRBV5-4 and J usage is TRBJ2-2; possible D gene TRBD2, 6 bases. From germline, CDR1 is SGHNT and CDR2 YYREEE (reference sequence). The CDR3 consists of 19 residues. The CDR3 loop is CASSLRPSDKKAKTGELFF. In nucleotides, the CDR3 is TGTGCCAGCAGCTTGCGGCCTAGCGACAAAAAAGCGAAGACCGGGGAGCTGTTTTTT.